A single sample gave rise to the 24 T cell receptor beta chains below, sequenced in a study of blood T cell repertoires in COVID-19. The protocol was immunoSEQ multiplex PCR, while the TCRdb copy is restricted to in-frame clones and leaves out a portion. The data contain over 250,000 clones, roughly 87% of them singletons. The sample comprised peripheral blood. These receptors came from a woman in her twenties or thirties with acute or convalescent COVID-19.

The rearrangement joins TRBV24-1 to TRBJ2-4; D gene uncertain. The CDR3 runs 12 residues. Germline V gene sequence: CDR1 KGHDR, CDR2 SFDVKD. Trimming cost V 3 bases and J 5 bases, with 4 bases left between them. This chain's CDR3 is CATSDEENIQYF. CDR3 DNA sequence: TGTGCCACCAGTGATGAGGAAAACATTCAGTACTTC.

The rearrangement uses TRBV19 and TRBJ2-1; 7 bases line up with TRBD1. Germline CDR1 reads LNHDA; CDR2 reads SQIVND (reference sequence). V shed 10 bases and J 3 bases; nucleotides not matched to a gene: 6. The CDR3 consists of 13 residues. The CDR3 here is CATGWTGYNEQFF. The DNA for the CDR3 is TGTGCCACGGGTTGGACAGGCTACAATGAGCAGTTCTTC.

This chain uses TRBV25-1 with TRBJ1-1; tentative D call: TRBD1 (5 bases). Deletions cut 3 bases from V and 9 bases from J, with 17 bases between. The CDR3 consists of 14 residues. Germline CDR1 MGHDK, CDR2 SYGVNS. The CDR3 protein is CASSDRGRGGKAFF. For the CDR3, the DNA is TGTGCCAGCAGTGACCGGGGACGAGGCGGGAAAGCTTTCTTT.

DNA for the CDR3: TGTGCCAGCAGCCAAGATAACGTCAATCCGGGCTACGAGCAGTACTTC. Translating it yields CASSQDNVNPGYEQYF. The V call is TRBV3-1 (or the pseudogene TRBV3-2), the J call TRBJ2-7; D is uncertain. V was cut by 0 bases and J by 3 bases, with 15 bases left in between. The CDR3 runs to 16 residues. Germline V gives CDR1 LGHDT, CDR2 YNNKEL (reference sequence).

V usage is TRBV2 and J usage is TRBJ2-7, with 11 bases fitting TRBD1. Germline values: CDR1 SNHLY, CDR2 FYNNEI. The CDR3 runs 13 residues. V lost 11 bases to trimming and J lost 4 bases; unmatched junction nucleotides: 7. The CDR3: CAGRDRGAYEQYF. Here the CDR3 DNA reads TGTGCCGGCCGGGACAGGGGGGCGTACGAGCAGTACTTC.

The J gene is TRBJ1-5, the V gene TRBV12-5, with D possibly TRBD1 on 6 matching bases. V was pared by 5 bases and J by 2 bases, with 13 bases between. CDR1 is LGHNT, CDR2 FRNRAP, per germline. The CDR3 covers 15 residues. The CDR3 spells CASGGGAIGNQPQHF. CDR3 coding DNA: TGTGCTAGTGGTGGGGGGGCGATCGGCAATCAGCCCCAGCATTTT.

The rearrangement uses TRBV7-9 and TRBJ2-5; TRBD2 matches at 9 bases. Unmatched junction bases numbered 4, after V lost 5 bases and J lost 0 bases. The length of the CDR3 is 15 residues. From germline, CDR1 is SEHNR and CDR2 FQNEAQ (reference sequence). CDR3 coding DNA: TGTGCCAGCAGCCCCCGACTAGCGGACCAAGAGACCCAGTACTTC. It specifies CASSPRLADQETQYF. The variable domain in full, with the rest retrieved from reference TRBV7-9 and TRBJ2-5, is DTGVSQNPRHKITKRGQNVTFRCDPISEHNRLYWYRQTLGQGPEFLTYFQNEAQLEKSRLLSDRFSAERPKGSFSTLEIQRTEQGDSAMYLCASSPRLADQETQYFGPGTRLLVL.

The chain employs TRBV27 and TRBJ1-4, with 7 bases fitting TRBD1. The germline V gene has CDR1 MNHEY and CDR2 SMNVEV (reference sequence). After removal of 2 bases from V and 8 bases from J, the junction contained 17 bases not matched to a gene. The CDR3 runs to 18 residues. The CDR3 nucleotides read TGTGCCAGCAGTTTAGGGACAGCCCGTCCCCAGACTATGGAAAAACTGTTTTTT. Its translation: CASSLGTARPQTMEKLFF.

This chain uses TRBV24-1 with TRBJ2-5; 9 bases are shared with TRBD1. V lost 3 bases, J lost 3 bases, and 4 bases stayed unmatched. The germline V gene encodes CDR1 KGHDR and CDR2 SFDVKD. The length of the CDR3 is 15 residues. CDR3 in amino acids: CATSDPRDREETQYF. CDR3 sequence (DNA): TGTGCCACCAGTGATCCGCGGGACAGGGAAGAGACCCAGTACTTC.

This clone occurred once. The chain links TRBV11-1 to TRBJ2-2, with TRBD2 identical over 9 bases. Germline assignment: CDR1 SGHAT and CDR2 FQDESV (reference sequence). The trim removed 1 base at V and 7 bases at J, leaving 7 bases unmatched. The CDR3 sequence is 16 residues long. Here the CDR3 reads CASSLEGGRGVGELFF. CDR3 nucleotide sequence: TGTGCCAGCAGCTTAGAAGGCGGGAGGGGTGTCGGGGAGCTGTTTTTT.

The gene calls are TRBV19 and TRBJ2-1; D is perhaps TRBD1 (5 bases). The CDR3 extends over 13 amino acids. CDR1 and CDR2 from the germline V gene are LNHDA and SQIVND (reference sequence). Trimming took 3 bases from V and 7 from J, leaving 10 bases between them. The CDR3 nucleotides read TGTGCCAGTAGTATGACAGCCGGGAATGAGCAGTTCTTC. It is translated as CASSMTAGNEQFF.

The chain links TRBV7-2 to TRBJ2-4, with D tentatively TRBD1 (6 bases). V dropped 1 base and J dropped 3 bases, with 7 bases sitting between them. The CDR3 is 14 amino acids. CDR1 is SGHTA and CDR2 is FQGNSA in the germline V gene. CDR3 sequence: CASSLVGGKNIQYF. The CDR3 DNA reads as TGTGCCAGCAGCTTAGTAGGGGGCAAAAACATTCAGTACTTC.

This chain links TRBV5-1 with TRBJ2-3; D perhaps matches TRBD1 (7 bases). Trimming removed 1 base at V and 3 bases at J, with 12 bases between. The CDR3 is 15 residues long. Germline V lookup: CDR1 SGHRS, CDR2 YFSETQ. CDR3 region: CASSLSRGRTDTQYF. CDR3 DNA sequence: TGCGCCAGCAGCTTGAGCAGGGGGAGGACAGATACGCAGTATTTT. The full variable domain, completed using reference TRBV5-1 and TRBJ2-3, is KAGVTQTPRYLIKTRGQQVTLSCSPISGHRSVSWYQQTPGQGLQFLFEYFSETQRNKGNFPGRFSGRQFSNSRSEMNVSTLELGDSALYLCASSLSRGRTDTQYFGPGTRLTVL.

CDR3 sequence reads: CAISEDRGFIEPQHF. The CDR3 DNA sequence: TGTGCCATCAGCGAAGATAGAGGGTTCATCGAGCCCCAGCATTTT. The gene calls are TRBV10-3 and TRBJ1-5; no firm D call. The CDR3 consists of 15 residues. V was shortened by 6 bases and J by 8 bases, with 20 bases between the two germline ends. Germline V lookup: CDR1 ENHRY, CDR2 SYGVKD.

The chain combines TRBV11-2 with TRBJ1-1; 9 nucleotides align to TRBD1. CDR3 length equals 15 residues. CDR1 SGHAT and CDR2 FQNNGV come from the germline V gene. Trimming at V came to 5 bases and at J to 6 bases, leaving 10 bases not matched to a gene. CDR3 sequence (DNA): TGTGCCAGCAGCCACCGGCTCGGACAGGGGCCTGAAGCTTTCTTT. This codes for CASSHRLGQGPEAFF.

The V and J genes are TRBV6-5 and TRBJ2-7; 7 bases line up with TRBD1. CDR3 length: 13 amino acids. From germline, CDR1 is MNHEY and CDR2 SVGAGI. J was trimmed by 3 bases and V by 6 bases; bases with no gene match: 5. CDR3: CASRSGQSYEQYF. The CDR3 region has the DNA TGTGCCAGCAGATCGGGACAGAGCTACGAGCAGTACTTC.

The chain employs TRBV6-2 or TRBV6-3 and TRBJ2-7, with D hard to call. Germline-derived CDR1 and CDR2 are MNHEY and SVGEGT. This CDR3 has 14 residues. V gave up 2 bases and J gave up 4 bases, with 12 bases separating them. The CDR3 sequence: CASSYVGVGYEQYF. As DNA, the CDR3 is TGTGCCAGCAGTTACGTTGGAGTAGGTTACGAGCAGTACTTC.

The chain couples TRBV19 to TRBJ1-2; D is undetermined. In germline, CDR1 is LNHDA, CDR2 SQIVND (reference sequence). V shed 5 bases and J shed 9 bases, with 13 bases lying between them. The CDR3 spans 12 residues. The DNA for the CDR3 is TGTGCCAGTAGTGCTAACAGCATTCGCTACACCTTC. This codes for CASSANSIRYTF. Supplemented by reference TRBV19 and TRBJ1-2, the full variable domain reads DGGITQSPKYLFRKEGQNVTLSCEQNLNHDAMYWYRQDPGQGLRLIYYSQIVNDFQKGDIAEGYSVSREKKESFPLTVTSAQKNPTAFYLCASSANSIRYTFGSGTRLTVV.

The chain employs TRBV19 and TRBJ1-1; 10 bases fit TRBD1. The CDR3 totals 15 residues. Germline V gene data show CDR1 as LNHDA and CDR2 as SQIVND (reference sequence). V shed 3 bases and J 5 bases; nucleotides not matched to a gene: 6. The CDR3 is CASSIEGTGATEAFF. CDR3 nucleotides: TGTGCCAGTAGTATCGAAGGGACAGGGGCAACTGAAGCTTTCTTT.

The V gene is TRBV4-2, the J gene TRBJ2-7; 9 bases map to TRBD2. Trimming removed 4 bases from V and 3 bases from J; junction bases left unmatched: 10. CDR3 size: 16 residues. Germline V gives CDR1 LGHNA, CDR2 YNFKEQ. CDR3 in amino acids: CASSRLGSGRNYEQYF. The CDR3 coding sequence is TGTGCCAGCAGCCGCCTCGGTAGCGGGAGAAACTACGAGCAGTACTTC.

The chain employs TRBV11-2 and TRBJ2-5, with D possibly TRBD1 on 6 matching bases. The CDR3 is 17 amino acids. Per germline, CDR1 SGHAT and CDR2 FQNNGV. With 2 bases removed from V and 3 bases from J, the gap between germline ends came to 19 bases. CDR3 in amino acids: CASSLFGSRGREETQYF. The CDR3 coding sequence is TGTGCCAGCAGCTTATTCGGGTCCAGGGGTCGTGAAGAGACCCAGTACTTC. The variable domain in full, with the rest retrieved from reference TRBV11-2 and TRBJ2-5, is EAGVAQSPRYKIIEKRQSVAFWCNPISGHATLYWYQQILGQGPKLLIQFQNNGVVDDSQLPKDRFSAERLKGVDSTLKIQPAKLEDSAVYLCASSLFGSRGREETQYFGPGTRLLVL.

The chain employs TRBV5-1 and TRBJ2-3, with 10 bases identical to TRBD2. Per the germline V gene, CDR1 is SGHRS and CDR2 is YFSETQ. V lost 2 bases to trimming and J lost 5 bases; unmatched junction nucleotides: 5. This CDR3 is built from 15 residues. The CDR3 coding sequence is TGCGCCAGCAGCTTAAGGGGACTAGCGAAAGATACGCAGTATTTT. Residues: CASSLRGLAKDTQYF.

This sequence joins TRBV11-2 and TRBJ2-2, with D unclear. CDR1 is SGHAT, CDR2 FQNNGV, per germline. The CDR3 contains 14 residues. Trimming cost V 2 bases and J 3 bases, with 7 bases left between them. CDR3 residues: CASSLRGYTGELFF. In DNA form, the CDR3 reads TGTGCCAGCAGCTTACGCGGTTACACCGGGGAGCTGTTTTTT.

V usage is TRBV6-5 and J usage is TRBJ1-1; D is unclear. Germline V gives CDR1 MNHEY, CDR2 SVGAGI. Trimming stripped 5 bases from V and 5 bases from J, with 15 bases between. This CDR3 contains 14 residues. This CDR3 is CASSTHMGWTEAFF. Written as DNA, the CDR3 is TGTGCCAGCAGTACCCACATGGGCTGGACTGAAGCTTTCTTT.